This T cell receptor (beta chain) came from a study of beta chain features in type 1 diabetes. CDR3 length: 19 amino acids. Germline V lookup: CDR1 MNHNS, CDR2 SASEGT. Unmatched junction bases numbered 12, after V lost 1 base and J lost 6 bases. All of the isolated RNA was reverse transcribed, so expressed TCRB transcripts were sequenced. Clones were sequenced by immunoSEQ multiplex PCR, and TCRdb holds only the in-frame ones, with some missing. The sample contains approximately 38,000 clones, around half of which appear only once. The rearrangement uses TRBV6-1 and TRBJ2-1; 13 nucleotides match TRBD2. This TCR came from a woman in her late teens or twenties in good health. Input material: central memory CD4+ T cells from blood. Written as DNA, the CDR3 is TGTGCCAGCAGTGAAGGAGGACTAGCGGGAGAGAATTCAATCAATGAGCAGTTCTTC. This codes for CASSEGGLAGENSINEQFF.